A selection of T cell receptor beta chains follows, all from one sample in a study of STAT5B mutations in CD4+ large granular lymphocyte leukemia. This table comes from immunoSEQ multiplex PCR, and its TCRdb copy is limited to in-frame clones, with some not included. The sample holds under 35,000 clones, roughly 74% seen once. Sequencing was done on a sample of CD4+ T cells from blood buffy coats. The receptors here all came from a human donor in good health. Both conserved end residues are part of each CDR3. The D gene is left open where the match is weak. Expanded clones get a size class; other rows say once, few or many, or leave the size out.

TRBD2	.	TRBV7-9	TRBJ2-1	TGTGCCAGCAGCCCCGGGACTAGCAAGTACAATGAGCAGTTCTTC	CASSPGTSKYNEQFF
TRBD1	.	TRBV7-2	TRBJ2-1	TGTGCCAGCAGCCGCGTGACAGGGGCTGTGACGGATGAGCAGTTCTTC	CASSRVTGAVTDEQFF
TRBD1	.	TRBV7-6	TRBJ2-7	TGTGCCAGCAGCTTACTATTGGACAGGGGGGACGAGCAGTACTTC	CASSLLLDRGDEQYF
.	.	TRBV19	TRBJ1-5	TGTGCCAGTAGTACGCAGGCTAGCAATCAGCCCCAGCATTTT	CASSTQASNQPQHF
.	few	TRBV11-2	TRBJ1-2	TGTGCCAGCAGCTTAAACAGGGTAGTTGATGGCTACACCTTC	CASSLNRVVDGYTF
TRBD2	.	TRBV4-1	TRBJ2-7	TGCGCCAGCAGCTCGTACACTAGCGGGAGCGGCTACGAGCAGTACTTC	CASSSYTSGSGYEQYF
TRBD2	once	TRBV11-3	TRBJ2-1	TGTGCCAGCAGCTTAGAAGGCGGGAGGCACTACAATGAGCAGTTCTTC	CASSLEGGRHYNEQFF
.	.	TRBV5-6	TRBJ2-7	TGTGCCAGCAGGAGGACGGTGACCTACGAGCAGTACTTC	CASRRTVTYEQYF
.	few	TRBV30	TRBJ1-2	TGTGCCTGGTCCGAGGGCAGGAACTATGGCTACACCTTC	CAWSEGRNYGYTF
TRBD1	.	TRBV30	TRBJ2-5	TGTGCCTGGAAAGGGGGCCGGGAGACCCAGTACTTC	CAWKGGRETQYF
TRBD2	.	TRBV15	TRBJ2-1	TGTGCCACCAGCAGAGATAGACTAGCGGGAGATCATGAGCAGTTCTTC	CATSRDRLAGDHEQFF
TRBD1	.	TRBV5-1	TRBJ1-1	TGCGCCAGCAGCAACCGGGGACAGATGAACACTGAAGCTTTCTTT	CASSNRGQMNTEAFF
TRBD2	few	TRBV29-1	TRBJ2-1	TGCAGCGTTGAGGGGACTAGCTCCTACAATGAGCAGTTCTTC	CSVEGTSSYNEQFF
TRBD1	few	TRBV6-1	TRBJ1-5	TGTGCCAGCAGTGAACACCCGACAGGGGTTGGGTCCGGTCAGCCCCAGCATTTT	CASSEHPTGVGSGQPQHF
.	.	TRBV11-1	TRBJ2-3	TGTGCCAGCAGCTTACAGGGCACAGATACGCAGTATTTT	CASSLQGTDTQYF
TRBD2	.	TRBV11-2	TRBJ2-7	TGTGCCAGCAGCGGGACTACCGAGCAGTACTTC	CASSGTTEQYF
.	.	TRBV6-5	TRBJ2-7	TGTGCCAGCAGACCCCTGTTGAAGGGAAGGTTCGAGCAGTACTTC	CASRPLLKGRFEQYF
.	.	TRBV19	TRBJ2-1	TGTGCCAGTAGCCCGAGCCCCGGGGGTGAGCAGTTCTTC	CASSPSPGGEQFF
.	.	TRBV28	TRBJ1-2	TGTGCCAGCAGATTACAAGGTACCGGCTATGGCTACACCTTC	CASRLQGTGYGYTF
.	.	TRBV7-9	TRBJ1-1	TGTGCCAGCAGCCCAGACCTAGGTGGGGCTGAAGCTTTCTTT	CASSPDLGGAEAFF
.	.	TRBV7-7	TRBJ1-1	TGTGCCAGCAGGTGGGCGGTAAGGAGGGGGGACACTGAAGCTTTCTTT	CASRWAVRRGDTEAFF
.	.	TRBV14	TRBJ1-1	TGTGCCAGCAGCCAAGACAGGAACACTGAAGCTTTCTTT	CASSQDRNTEAFF
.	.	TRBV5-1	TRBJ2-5	TGCGCCAGCAGCTTGTTTGGCAAGGGGCAAGAGACCCAGTACTTC	CASSLFGKGQETQYF
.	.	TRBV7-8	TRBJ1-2	TGTGCCAGCAGCCCTAGGGCGCGTGGCTACACCTTC	CASSPRARGYTF
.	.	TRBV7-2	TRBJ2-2	TGTGCCAGCAGCCTGGGCTACACCGGGGAGCTGTTTTTT	CASSLGYTGELFF
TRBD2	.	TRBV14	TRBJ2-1	TGTGCCAGCAGCCCCCTCGGGACTAGCGGGAGTATTGAGCAGTTCTTC	CASSPLGTSGSIEQFF
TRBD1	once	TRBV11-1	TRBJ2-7	TGTGCCAGCAGCTTAGGAGGGGGACAGGGAGTCTACGAGCAGTACTTC	CASSLGGGQGVYEQYF
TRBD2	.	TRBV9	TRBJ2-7	TGTGCCAGCAGCGTAGAGTCTAGCGGGAAGGGTGACGAGCAGTACTTC	CASSVESSGKGDEQYF
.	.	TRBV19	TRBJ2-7	TGTGCCAGTAGTATCGGTCCTCTACCCTCCTACGAGCAGTACTTC	CASSIGPLPSYEQYF
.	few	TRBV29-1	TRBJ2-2	TGCAGCGTTGGGCGGTCGAACACCGGGGAGCTGTTTTTT	CSVGRSNTGELFF
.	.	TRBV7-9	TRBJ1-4	TGTGCCAGCAGCCTCGCCACAAGAAATCCAAATGAAAAACTGTTTTTT	CASSLATRNPNEKLFF
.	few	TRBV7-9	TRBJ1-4	TGTGCCAGCAGCGAAATGGGTACCAAACTGTTTTTT	CASSEMGTKLFF
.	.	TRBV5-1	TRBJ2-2	TGCGCCAGCAGCAGAGAGGGTGGTGACACCGGGGAGCTGTTTTTT	CASSREGGDTGELFF
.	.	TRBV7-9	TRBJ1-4	TGTGCCAGCAGCTTAGGGGGACTGGGGAATGAAAAACTGTTTTTT	CASSLGGLGNEKLFF
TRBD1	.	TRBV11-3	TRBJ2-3	TGTGCCAGCAGCTTTGGACAGGGGAACCCAGATACGCAGTATTTT	CASSFGQGNPDTQYF
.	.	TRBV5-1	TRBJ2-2	TGCGCCAGCCGTTCCTCCCCTATAGGGGAGTCCGCCGGGGAGCTGTTTTTT	CASRSSPIGESAGELFF
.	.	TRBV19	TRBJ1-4	TGTGCCAGTAGTATCTTGGTTGGGGAAAAACTGTTTTTT	CASSILVGEKLFF
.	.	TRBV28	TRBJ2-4	TGTGCCAGCAGTAACAGGTTCTCCAAAAACATTCAGTACTTC	CASSNRFSKNIQYF
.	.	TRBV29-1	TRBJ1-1	TGCAGCGTCGAGGGGGATCCGGGCACTGAAGCTTTCTTT	CSVEGDPGTEAFF
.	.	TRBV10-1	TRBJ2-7	TGCGCCAGCAGTGAGCCTGAGGGGATGAACGAGCAGTACTTC	CASSEPEGMNEQYF
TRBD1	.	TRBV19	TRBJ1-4	TGTGCCAGTAGTACTACAGGGGGCGGTGAAAAACTGTTTTTT	CASSTTGGGEKLFF
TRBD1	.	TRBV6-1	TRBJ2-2	TGTGCCAGCACTCCGGGACAGGGGTATCCCGGGGAGCTGTTTTTT	CASTPGQGYPGELFF
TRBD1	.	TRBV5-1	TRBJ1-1	TGTGCCAGCAGCTACAGGGGAGGGAACACTGAAGCTTTCTTT	CASSYRGGNTEAFF
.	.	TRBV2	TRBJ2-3	TGTGCCAGCCTCCGGGACTCAACTAGCACAGATACGCAGTATTTT	CASLRDSTSTDTQYF
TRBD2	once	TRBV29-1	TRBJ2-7	TGCAGCGTTGAGAGGCGGGGGGTTGGCGGCGAGCAGTACTTC	CSVERRGVGGEQYF
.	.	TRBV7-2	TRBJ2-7	TGTGCCAGCAGCACCGTCACGGGGACCTACGAGCAGTACTTC	CASSTVTGTYEQYF
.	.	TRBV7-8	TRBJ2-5	TGTGCCAGCAGCCCTGGGCAGTACCAAGAGACCCAGTACTTC	CASSPGQYQETQYF
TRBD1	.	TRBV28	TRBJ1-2	TGTGCCAGCACTTTACAGGGGGCGGGCTATGGCTACACCTTC	CASTLQGAGYGYTF
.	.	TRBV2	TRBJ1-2	TGTGCCAGCAGTGCAACCGGACAAGGTGGCTACACCTTC	CASSATGQGGYTF
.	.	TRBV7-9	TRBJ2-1	TGTGCCAGCAGCTTCTCTTACAATGAGCAGTTCTTC	CASSFSYNEQFF
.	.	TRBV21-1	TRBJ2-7	TGTGCCAGCAGCAAACGACAGGGGGCGCGTTACGAGCAGTACTTC	CASSKRQGARYEQYF
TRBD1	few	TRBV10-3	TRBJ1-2	TGTGCCATCAGGGACAGGAGGGCCTTACAGGGAACGAGTGGCTACACCTTC	CAIRDRRALQGTSGYTF
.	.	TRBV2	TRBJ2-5	TGTGCCAGCAGTGATCTTGAGGGCACCCAGCAGTACTTC	CASSDLEGTQQYF